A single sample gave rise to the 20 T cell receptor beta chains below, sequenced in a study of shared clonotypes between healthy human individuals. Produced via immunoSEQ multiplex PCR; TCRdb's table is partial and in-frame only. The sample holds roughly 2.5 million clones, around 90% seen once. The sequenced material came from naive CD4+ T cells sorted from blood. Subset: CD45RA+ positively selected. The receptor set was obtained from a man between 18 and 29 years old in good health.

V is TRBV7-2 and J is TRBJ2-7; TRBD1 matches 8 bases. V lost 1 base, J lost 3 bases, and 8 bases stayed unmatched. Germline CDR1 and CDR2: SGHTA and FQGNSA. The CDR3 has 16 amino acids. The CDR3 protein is CASSLVPGQGFYEQYF. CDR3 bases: TGTGCCAGCAGCTTAGTTCCTGGACAGGGATTCTACGAGCAGTACTTC.

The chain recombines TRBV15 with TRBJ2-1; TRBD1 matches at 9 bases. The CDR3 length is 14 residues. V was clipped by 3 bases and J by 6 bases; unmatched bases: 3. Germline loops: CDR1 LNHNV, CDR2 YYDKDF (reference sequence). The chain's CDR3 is CATSSGTGLNEQFF. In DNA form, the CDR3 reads TGTGCCACCAGCAGCGGGACAGGGCTCAATGAGCAGTTCTTC.

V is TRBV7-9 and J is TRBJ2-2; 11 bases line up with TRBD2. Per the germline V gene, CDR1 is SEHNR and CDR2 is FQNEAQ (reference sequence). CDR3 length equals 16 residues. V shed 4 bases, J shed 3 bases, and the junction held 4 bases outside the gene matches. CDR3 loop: CASSSGTSGDTGELFF. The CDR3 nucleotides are TGTGCCAGCAGCTCCGGGACTAGCGGTGACACCGGGGAGCTGTTTTTT.

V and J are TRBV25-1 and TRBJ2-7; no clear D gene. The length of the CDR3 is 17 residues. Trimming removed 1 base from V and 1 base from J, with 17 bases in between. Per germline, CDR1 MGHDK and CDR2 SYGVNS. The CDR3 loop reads CASSESVIGIVSYEQYF. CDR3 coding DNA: TGTGCCAGCAGTGAATCGGTCATTGGGATTGTATCCTACGAGCAGTACTTC.

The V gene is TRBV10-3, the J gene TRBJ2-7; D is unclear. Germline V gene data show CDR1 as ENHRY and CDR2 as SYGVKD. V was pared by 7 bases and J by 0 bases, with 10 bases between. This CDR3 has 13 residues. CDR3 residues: CAIKKADSYEQYF. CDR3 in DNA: TGTGCCATCAAAAAGGCGGACTCCTACGAGCAGTACTTC.

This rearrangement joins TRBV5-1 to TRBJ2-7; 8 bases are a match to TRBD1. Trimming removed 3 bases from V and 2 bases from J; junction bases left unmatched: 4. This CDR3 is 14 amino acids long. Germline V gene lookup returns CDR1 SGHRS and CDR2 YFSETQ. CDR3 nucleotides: TGCGCCAGCAGCTCGGGACAGGTTGCCTACGAGCAGTACTTC. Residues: CASSSGQVAYEQYF.

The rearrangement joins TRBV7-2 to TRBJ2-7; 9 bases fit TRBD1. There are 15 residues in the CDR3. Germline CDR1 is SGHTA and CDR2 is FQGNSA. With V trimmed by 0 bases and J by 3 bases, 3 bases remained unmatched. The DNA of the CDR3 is TGTGCCAGCAGCTTAGCGGGGACAGGGTTCTACGAGCAGTACTTC. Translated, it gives CASSLAGTGFYEQYF.

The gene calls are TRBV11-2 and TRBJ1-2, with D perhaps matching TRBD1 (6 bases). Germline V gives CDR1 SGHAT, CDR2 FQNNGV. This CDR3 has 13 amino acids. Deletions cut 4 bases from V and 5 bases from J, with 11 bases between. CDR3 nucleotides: TGTGCCAGCAGCTCAGGGGAATCGTATGGCTACACCTTC. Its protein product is CASSSGESYGYTF.

CDR3 loop: CACRTGGFPSNQPQHF. The CDR3 DNA is TGTGCCTGCAGGACAGGGGGCTTCCCTAGCAATCAGCCCCAGCATTTT. This chain links TRBV19 with TRBJ1-5; 11 positions agree with TRBD1. The J segment lost 0 bases and the V segment lost 11 bases, leaving 9 bases of the junction unmatched. In germline, CDR1 is LNHDA, CDR2 SQIVND (reference sequence). The CDR3 consists of 16 residues.

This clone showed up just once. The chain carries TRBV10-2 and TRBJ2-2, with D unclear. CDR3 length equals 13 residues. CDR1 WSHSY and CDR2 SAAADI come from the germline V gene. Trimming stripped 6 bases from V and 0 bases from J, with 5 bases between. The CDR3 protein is CASRDANTGELFF. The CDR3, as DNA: TGCGCCAGCAGGGACGCGAACACCGGGGAGCTGTTTTTT.

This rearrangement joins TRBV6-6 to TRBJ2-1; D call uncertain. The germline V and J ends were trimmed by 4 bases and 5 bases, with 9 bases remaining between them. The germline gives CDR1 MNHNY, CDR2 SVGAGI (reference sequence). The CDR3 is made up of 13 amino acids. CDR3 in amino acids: CASSSSRDNEQFF. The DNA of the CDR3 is TGTGCCAGCAGTTCGTCTAGGGACAATGAGCAGTTCTTC.

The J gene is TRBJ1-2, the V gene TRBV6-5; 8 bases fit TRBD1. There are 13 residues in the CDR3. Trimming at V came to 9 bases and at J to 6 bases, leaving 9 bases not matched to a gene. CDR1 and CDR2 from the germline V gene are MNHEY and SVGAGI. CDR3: CARSNRGTDGYTF. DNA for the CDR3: TGTGCCAGATCAAACAGGGGGACGGATGGCTACACCTTC.

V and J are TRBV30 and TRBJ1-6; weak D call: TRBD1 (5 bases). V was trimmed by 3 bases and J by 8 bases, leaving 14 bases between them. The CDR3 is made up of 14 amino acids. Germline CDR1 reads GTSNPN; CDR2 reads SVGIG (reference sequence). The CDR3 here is CAWRLPQGYSPLHF. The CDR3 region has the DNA TGTGCCTGGAGGCTTCCCCAGGGATATTCACCCCTCCACTTT.

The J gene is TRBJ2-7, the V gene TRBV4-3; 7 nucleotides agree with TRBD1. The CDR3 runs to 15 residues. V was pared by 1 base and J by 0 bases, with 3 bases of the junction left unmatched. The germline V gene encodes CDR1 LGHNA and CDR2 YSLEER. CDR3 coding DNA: TGCGCCAGCAGCCAAGCCGGGACAGCCTCCTACGAGCAGTACTTC. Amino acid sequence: CASSQAGTASYEQYF.

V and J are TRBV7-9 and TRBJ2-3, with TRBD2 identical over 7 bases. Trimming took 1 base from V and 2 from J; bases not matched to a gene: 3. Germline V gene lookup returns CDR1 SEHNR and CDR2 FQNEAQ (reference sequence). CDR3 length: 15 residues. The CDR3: CASSLERGTTDTQYF. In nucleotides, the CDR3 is TGTGCCAGCAGCTTAGAGCGGGGCACCACAGATACGCAGTATTTT.

CDR3 nucleotide sequence: TGTGCCAGCAGCTATAACAGGGTGAGGATGAACACTGAAGCTTTCTTT. The encoded protein is CASSYNRVRMNTEAFF. This rearrangement joins TRBV6-6 to TRBJ1-1; D might be TRBD1 (6 bases). This CDR3 has 16 amino acids. The germline V and J ends were trimmed by 6 bases and 0 bases, with 17 bases remaining between them. Germline V gene lookup returns CDR1 MNHNY and CDR2 SVGAGI (reference sequence).

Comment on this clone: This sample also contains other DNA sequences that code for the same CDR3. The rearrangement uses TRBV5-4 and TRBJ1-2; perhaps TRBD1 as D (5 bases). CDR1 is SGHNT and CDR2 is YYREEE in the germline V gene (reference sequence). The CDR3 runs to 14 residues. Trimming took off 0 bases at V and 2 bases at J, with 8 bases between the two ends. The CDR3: CASSLEAGNYGYTF. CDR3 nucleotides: TGTGCCAGCAGCTTGGAAGCAGGGAACTATGGCTACACCTTC.

CDR3 in DNA: TGCGCCAGCAGCCAAGCGACGACACTGAGCTCCTATAATTCACCCCTCCACTTT. It specifies CASSQATTLSSYNSPLHF. The V and J genes are TRBV4-3 and TRBJ1-6; D gene ambiguous. This CDR3 is 18 amino acids long. The V end lost 1 base, the J end lost 0 bases, and 13 bases lay between the germline ends. Germline V gene lookup returns CDR1 LGHNA and CDR2 YSLEER.

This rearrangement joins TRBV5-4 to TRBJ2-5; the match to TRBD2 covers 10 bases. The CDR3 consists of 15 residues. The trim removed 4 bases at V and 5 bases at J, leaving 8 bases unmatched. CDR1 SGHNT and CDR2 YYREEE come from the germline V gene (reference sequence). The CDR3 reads CASSPQREGKETQYF. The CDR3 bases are TGTGCCAGCAGCCCGCAGCGGGAGGGCAAGGAGACCCAGTACTTC.

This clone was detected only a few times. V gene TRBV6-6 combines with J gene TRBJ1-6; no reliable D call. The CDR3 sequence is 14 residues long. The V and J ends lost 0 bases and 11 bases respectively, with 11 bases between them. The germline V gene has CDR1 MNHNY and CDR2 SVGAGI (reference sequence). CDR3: CASSYSTEVTPLHF. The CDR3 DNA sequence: TGTGCCAGCAGTTACTCGACGGAGGTGACACCCCTCCACTTT.